This is a list of T cell receptor beta chains from one sample in a study of lymphopenia after photon versus proton radiotherapy. Sequencing was performed with immunoSEQ multiplex PCR; in TCRdb, only in-frame clones are kept and a portion is missing. The table has roughly 49,000 clones, more than 90% seen once; the top ten hold roughly 18%. The input for sequencing was peripheral blood, taken from a patient treated with photon-based radiotherapy. These receptors were collected from a woman between 40 and 50 years old with cholangiocarcinoma. Each CDR3 is given with its conserved first and last residue. The D gene is left open where the match is weak. Some rows mark clone size as missing; the rest say once, few, many or name a class of expanded clone.

J gene: TRBJ1-5
clone size: NA
V gene: TRBV19
D gene: TRBD1
CDR3 DNA: TGTGCCAGTAGACCCCTCCCGGGACAGGGAAGTCAGCCCCAGCATTTT
CDR3 protein: CASRPLPGQGSQPQHF

J gene: TRBJ1-4
clone size: NA
V gene: TRBV11-2
D gene: NA
CDR3 DNA: TGTGCCAGCAGCTTAGCGGGGGCAACTAATGAAAAACTGTTTTTT
CDR3 protein: CASSLAGATNEKLFF

J gene: TRBJ1-1
clone size: NA
V gene: TRBV10-3
D gene: NA
CDR3 DNA: TGTGCCATCAGTGATAAAATTTACGAAACCGCTGAAGCTTTCTTT
CDR3 protein: CAISDKIYETAEAFF

J gene: TRBJ1-1
clone size: NA
V gene: TRBV5-1
D gene: NA
CDR3 DNA: TGCGCCAGCAGCGGCCGGACAAGGTCGGGCACTGAAGCTTTCTTT
CDR3 protein: CASSGRTRSGTEAFF

J gene: TRBJ2-5
clone size: once
V gene: TRBV25-1
D gene: NA
CDR3 DNA: TGTGCCAGCAGTGAATGTTGGGCCCAGCAAGAGACCCAGTACTTC
CDR3 protein: CASSECWAQQETQYF

J gene: TRBJ2-5
clone size: once
V gene: TRBV5-1
D gene: NA
CDR3 DNA: TGCGCCAGCAGTTACGAGAGGACCCAGTACTTC
CDR3 protein: CASSYERTQYF

J gene: TRBJ2-7
clone size: NA
V gene: TRBV10-3
D gene: NA
CDR3 DNA: TGTGCCATCAGTGATGGCAGGAGCTCCTACGAGCAGTACTTC
CDR3 protein: CAISDGRSSYEQYF

J gene: TRBJ2-5
clone size: NA
V gene: TRBV4-3
D gene: TRBD2
CDR3 DNA: TGCGCCAGCAGCCAAGATCCGGTGGTAGCGGGGGCCCAAGAGACCCAGTACTTC
CDR3 protein: CASSQDPVVAGAQETQYF

J gene: TRBJ2-7
clone size: NA
V gene: TRBV5-3
D gene: NA
CDR3 DNA: TGTGCCAGAAGCACCGATAGCGGCCGCGAGCAGTACTTC
CDR3 protein: CARSTDSGREQYF

J gene: TRBJ2-3
clone size: NA
V gene: TRBV9
D gene: NA
CDR3 DNA: TGTGCCAGCAGCGTAGAGGGGAGAGACACAGATACGCAGTATTTT
CDR3 protein: CASSVEGRDTDTQYF

J gene: TRBJ1-5
clone size: NA
V gene: TRBV5-5
D gene: NA
CDR3 DNA: TGTGCCAGCAGCTTGGAAGCTGTGATCACTTACAATCAGCCCCAGCATTTT
CDR3 protein: CASSLEAVITYNQPQHF

J gene: TRBJ1-1
clone size: NA
V gene: TRBV6-1
D gene: NA
CDR3 DNA: TGTGCCAGCAAGTTTTCCGAGTGGAACACTGAAGCTTTCTTT
CDR3 protein: CASKFSEWNTEAFF

J gene: TRBJ2-7
clone size: NA
V gene: TRBV5-8
D gene: TRBD1
CDR3 DNA: TGTGCCAGCAGCTCCGAGACAGGGTATGGGGAGCAGTACTTC
CDR3 protein: CASSSETGYGEQYF

J gene: TRBJ1-2
clone size: once
V gene: TRBV6-6
D gene: NA
CDR3 DNA: TGTGCCAGCACCCAAGGATCCTGGACAGATGTCGGCTACACCTTC
CDR3 protein: CASTQGSWTDVGYTF

J gene: TRBJ2-2
clone size: NA
V gene: TRBV27
D gene: NA
CDR3 DNA: TGTGCCAGCAGTTTGTCCGGAATGACCGGGGAGCTGTTTTTT
CDR3 protein: CASSLSGMTGELFF

J gene: TRBJ1-2
clone size: NA
V gene: TRBV5-1
D gene: TRBD1
CDR3 DNA: TGCGCCAGCAGCCTGGGACAGGGGGCGGTTGGCTACACCTTC
CDR3 protein: CASSLGQGAVGYTF

J gene: TRBJ1-5
clone size: NA
V gene: TRBV4-3
D gene: NA
CDR3 DNA: TGCGCCAGCAGCCAAGATCAAATTGCTCAGCCCCAGCATTTT
CDR3 protein: CASSQDQIAQPQHF

J gene: TRBJ2-7
clone size: NA
V gene: TRBV7-9
D gene: TRBD1
CDR3 DNA: TGTGCCAGCAGCTTAGCTTCGGACAGGGTTGGAGAGTACTTC
CDR3 protein: CASSLASDRVGEYF

J gene: TRBJ2-3
clone size: NA
V gene: TRBV6-1
D gene: TRBD1
CDR3 DNA: TGTGCCAGCAGACACGCAACAGGGGGCCGGCCGCAGTATTTT
CDR3 protein: CASRHATGGRPQYF

J gene: TRBJ2-7
clone size: NA
V gene: TRBV27
D gene: NA
CDR3 DNA: TGTGCCAGCAGTTCCCGCCGGGACTTC
CDR3 protein: CASSSRRDF

J gene: TRBJ2-7
clone size: NA
V gene: TRBV11-2
D gene: TRBD2
CDR3 DNA: TGTGCCAGCAGCTTATGGGCTAGCGGGGGAAACGACGAGCAGTACTTC
CDR3 protein: CASSLWASGGNDEQYF

J gene: TRBJ2-1
clone size: NA
V gene: TRBV6-5
D gene: NA
CDR3 DNA: TGTGCCACCCTTCGAGCGGGTCACGATGAGCAGTTCTTC
CDR3 protein: CATLRAGHDEQFF

J gene: TRBJ1-5
clone size: NA
V gene: TRBV27
D gene: NA
CDR3 DNA: TGTGCCAGCAGCCCAACGACAGGCAATCAGCCCCAGCATTTT
CDR3 protein: CASSPTTGNQPQHF

J gene: TRBJ2-1
clone size: NA
V gene: TRBV4-1
D gene: TRBD1
CDR3 DNA: TGCGCCAGCAGCCAGGACAGGCTGTACAATGAGCAGTTCTTC
CDR3 protein: CASSQDRLYNEQFF